The clone carrying this T cell receptor (beta chain) was seen a single time. The antigen is unknown. The sample belongs to a study of CD8+ T cells in alopecia areata. In each case, RNA was isolated and then reverse transcribed into cDNA as the sequencing template. Profiling relied on immunoSEQ multiplex PCR, and the TCRdb table lists in-frame clones only, not all of them. The sample has some 180,000 clones, about 53% seen once. Treatment defined: oral pan-JAK inhibitor, 5-10 mg twice daily. Germline V gene lookup returns CDR1 MNHEY and CDR2 SMNVEV (reference sequence). Trimming took 2 bases from V and 0 from J, leaving 5 bases between them. This CDR3 is built from 15 residues. Study results and limitations: Lesional scalp, especially alopecia totalis/universalis, showed higher clonality than normal scalp. Tofacitinib significantly lowered scalp clonality and expanded CD8+ clones among the top 100.

The receptor comes from a human donor with alopecia areata. This chain links TRBV27 with TRBJ2-6; unclear D gene. Here the sequenced sample was CD8+ T cells sorted from blood, taken at week 24, from a patient treated with tofacitinib. The CDR3 DNA sequence: TGTGCCAGCAGTTTAGCCCTCTCTGGGGCCAACGTCCTGACTTTC. Its translation is CASSLALSGANVLTF.